These 12 T cell receptor beta chains were sequenced from one sample in a study of blood T cell repertoires in COVID-19. Profiled with immunoSEQ multiplex PCR; TCRdb holds only in-frame clones, not every one. This sample carries roughly 70,000 clones, about 80% of them seen once, and the ten largest clones take 9.7%. The material sequenced was peripheral blood. The receptors come from a human donor in a cohort sampled during active COVID-19.

This chain links TRBV10-3 with TRBJ2-3; 7 positions agree with TRBD1. The trim removed 4 bases at V and 6 bases at J, leaving 4 bases unmatched. The CDR3 sequence is 13 residues long. Germline V gene lookup returns CDR1 ENHRY and CDR2 SYGVKD. The CDR3: CAISVSQGDTQYF. Written as DNA, the CDR3 is TGTGCCATCAGTGTTTCACAGGGGGATACGCAGTATTTT.

The J gene is TRBJ2-7, the V gene TRBV5-1, with TRBD1 matching 7 bases. Losses at the gene ends were 0 bases for V and 2 bases for J; bases not matched to a gene: 8. The germline V gene has CDR1 SGHRS and CDR2 YFSETQ. The CDR3 runs to 16 residues. The CDR3 DNA reads TGCGCCAGCAGCTTGGGAGACAGGGCCTCAACCTACGAGCAGTACTTC. Residues: CASSLGDRASTYEQYF.

The J gene is TRBJ2-1, the V gene TRBV11-2, with TRBD2 as a possible D gene (6 bases). The CDR3 runs to 16 residues. The germline gives CDR1 SGHAT, CDR2 FQNNGV. With 5 bases removed from V and 4 bases from J, the gap between germline ends came to 18 bases. The CDR3 is CASSGLRTTSYNEQFF. CDR3 nucleotides: TGTGCCAGCAGCGGACTGAGGACTACATCTTACAATGAGCAGTTCTTC.

The chain employs TRBV27 and TRBJ2-6, with 7 positions matching TRBD1. The CDR3 extends over 15 amino acids. CDR1 and CDR2 from the germline V gene are MNHEY and SMNVEV (reference sequence). The V segment lost 6 bases and the J segment 4 bases; nucleotides outside the gene matches: 6. CDR3 sequence: CASSSRGSGANVLTF. In nucleotides, the CDR3 is TGTGCCAGCAGCAGCAGGGGGTCCGGGGCCAACGTCCTGACTTTC. Full variable domain (remainder filled in from reference TRBV27 and TRBJ2-6): EAQVTQNPRYLITVTGKKLTVTCSQNMNHEYMSWYRQDPGLGLRQIYYSMNVEVTDKGDVPEGYKVSRKEKRNFPLILESPSPNQTSLYFCASSSRGSGANVLTFGAGSRLTVL.

The chain carries TRBV4-1 and TRBJ2-3; TRBD2 matches at 7 bases. The CDR3 is made up of 17 amino acids. Germline CDR1 is MGHRA and CDR2 is YSYEKL. J lost 0 bases, V lost 1 base, and 7 bases had no gene match. CDR3 in amino acids: CASSQGPSGASTDTQYF. CDR3 nucleotides: TGCGCCAGCAGCCAAGGTCCTAGCGGAGCTAGCACAGATACGCAGTATTTT.

This clone has just one count. This chain joins TRBV3-1 (or the pseudogene TRBV3-2) and TRBJ1-3; D gene ambiguous. This CDR3 region has 16 residues. CDR1 is LGHDT and CDR2 is YNNKEL in the germline V gene (reference sequence). Trimming cost V 3 bases and J 7 bases, with 19 bases left between them. The DNA for the CDR3 is TGTGCCAGCAGCCATCCTAACACGGGAGGCCGGAACACCATATATTTT. This codes for CASSHPNTGGRNTIYF.

The gene calls are TRBV29-1 and TRBJ2-7; possibly TRBD1 for D (6 bases). The CDR3 sequence is 14 residues long. Trimming removed 6 bases from V and 4 bases from J, with 19 bases in between. CDR1 and CDR2 (germline): SQVTM, ANQGSEA. CDR3: CSVGSDQGWYEQYF. Here the CDR3 DNA reads TGCAGCGTAGGAAGTGATCAGGGGTGGTACGAGCAGTACTTC.

The V and J genes are TRBV12-3 or TRBV12-4 and TRBJ1-1; D is uncertain. This CDR3 region has 13 residues. Trimming removed 4 bases from V and 4 bases from J, with 10 bases in between. The CDR3, as DNA: TGTGCCAGCAGTTCCGCAGTAACCACTGAAGCTTTCTTT. Its protein is CASSSAVTTEAFF.

The gene calls are TRBV19 and TRBJ2-7; 9 bases fit TRBD2. Germline values: CDR1 LNHDA, CDR2 SQIVND (reference sequence). Trimming removed 1 base from V and 2 bases from J; junction bases left unmatched: 6. This CDR3 contains 16 residues. The chain's CDR3 is CASSIASGRFTYEQYF. The CDR3 nucleotides read TGTGCCAGTAGTATAGCCAGCGGGAGGTTCACCTACGAGCAGTACTTC.

V gene TRBV18 combines with J gene TRBJ2-7; 13 bases fit TRBD2. Germline V gene lookup returns CDR1 KGHSH and CDR2 LQKENI. With 3 bases clipped from V and 5 bases from J, the junction kept 7 bases outside the gene matches. This CDR3 contains 16 residues. The CDR3 reads CASSPWGLAGLNEQYF. The DNA of the CDR3 is TGTGCCAGCTCACCCTGGGGACTAGCGGGATTAAACGAGCAGTACTTC.

This clone was found a few times. V and J are TRBV27 and TRBJ2-5, with TRBD1 matching over 10 bases. Germline V CDR1 and CDR2: MNHEY, SMNVEV (reference sequence). This CDR3 contains 15 residues. The V segment lost 5 bases and the J segment 4 bases; nucleotides outside the gene matches: 7. The CDR3 sequence is CASSLSGTGVETQYF. CDR3 DNA: TGTGCCAGCAGTCTGTCCGGGACAGGGGTAGAGACCCAGTACTTC.

Of note for this clone: At one of its ends the junction is not consistent with the germline gene, which may arise from a read error. The chain is built from TRBV7-7 and TRBJ2-3; TRBD2 agrees at 9 bases. Germline values: CDR1 SSHAT, CDR2 FNYEAQ (reference sequence). CDR3 length: 16 amino acids. The CDR3 loop is CASSPGRGRGSDTQYF. The DNA for the CDR3 is TGTGCTAGCAGCCCTGGACGCGGGAGGGGATCAGATACGCAGTATTTT.